This T cell receptor beta chain appears in the sequencing data of a study of cytomegalovirus exposure and HLA in healthy donors. The CDR3 is 17 residues long. V shed 4 bases and J shed 2 bases, with 18 bases lying between them. The primer mix had 60 Vbeta and 13 Jbeta primers. The repertoire was sequenced with immunoSEQ multiplex PCR; TCRdb's copy has only in-frame clones and lacks some. The table shows more than 95,000 clones, with around 79% occurring only once. The V and J genes are TRBV23-1 and TRBJ1-5, with unresolved D. TRBV23-1 counts as an open reading frame of uncertain function. This clonotype originated in a man aged 60 to 69 in good health and CMV-seropositive. The sequencing sample was made of PBMCs. The CDR3 protein is CASSLDPGRVCNQPQHF. In nucleotides, the CDR3 is TGCGCCAGCAGTCTAGACCCCGGGAGGGTCTGCAATCAGCCCCAGCATTTT.